A selection of T cell receptor beta chains follows, all from one sample in a study of breast tumors, draining lymph nodes, adjacent tissues. TCRdb re-called the multiplex PCR reads with MiXCR, one entry per CDR3 protein. There are 180,000 or so distinct CDR3 sequences in the sample; over 25% occur only once, and approximately 4.5% lies in the top ten. The sample comprised axillary lymph node tissue. All receptors come from a female donor with breast cancer. Some clones in this sample may be carry-over from other donors' samples. The CDR3 runs from the conserved cysteine through the conserved F or W. Each record gives: D gene, J gene, V gene, clone size, CDR3 DNA, CDR3 protein. D genes are given only for firm matches. Size is stated for part of the rows, as once, few or many counts, or as a class when the clone is expanded.

>.|TRBJ1-2|TRBV6-5|many
TGTGCCAGCAGTTACGGTCAGGGAAACTATGGCTACACCTTC
CASSYGQGNYGYTF
>TRBD2|TRBJ2-7|TRBV10-3|many
TGTGCCATCAGTGAGGGACTAGCGGATTTGACCTACGAGCAGTACTTC
CAISEGLADLTYEQYF
>.|TRBJ1-4|TRBV29-1|.
TGCAGCGTTGAAGACTCCCCACGAGGTGAAAAACTGTTTTTT
CSVEDSPRGEKLFF
>.|TRBJ2-3|TRBV5-6|many
TGTGCCAGCAGTCGCAGGGGCGCAGGTGATACGCAGTATTTT
CASSRRGAGDTQYF
>TRBD2|TRBJ2-1|TRBV6-2/TRBV6-3|few
TGTGCCAGCAGCCGAGCGGGAAAAAGCTCCTACAATGAGCAGTTCTTC
CASSRAGKSSYNEQFF
>.|TRBJ1-5|TRBV20-1|many
TGCAGTGCTAGAGGCAGGGGAAGTCAGCCCCAGCATTTT
CSARGRGSQPQHF
>.|TRBJ1-1|TRBV7-2|.
TGTGCCAGCAGCTTAGCACGGGGGCAGTACACTGAAGCTTTCTTT
CASSLARGQYTEAFF
>TRBD2|TRBJ2-3|TRBV19|many
TGTGCCAGTAGTGCCCTAACTAGCGGGGGGGAAGATACGCAGTATTTT
CASSALTSGGEDTQYF
>.|TRBJ2-5|TRBV6-2/TRBV6-3|once
TGTGCCAGCGTTGGACAGGGAGGGGGCCTTTTTAATCAAGAGACCCAGTACTTC
CASVGQGGGLFNQETQYF
>.|TRBJ2-1|TRBV14|many
TGTGCCAGCAGCCAAGACAGGTACAATGAGCAGTTCTTC
CASSQDRYNEQFF
>TRBD2|TRBJ2-2|TRBV4-2|.
TGTGCCAGCAGCCCATGGACTAGCGGGATCGGAGAGCTGTTTTTT
CASSPWTSGIGELFF
>TRBD1|TRBJ2-7|TRBV11-2|many
TGTGCCAGCAGCATAGGGACAGGGATCTACGAGCAGTACTTC
CASSIGTGIYEQYF
>.|TRBJ2-2|TRBV20-1|many
TGCAGTGCTAGTGGGCGGGATTACACCGGGGAGCTGTTTTTT
CSASGRDYTGELFF
>.|TRBJ1-5|TRBV18|once
TGTGCCAGCTCACCTTCAGGCCCAGCAAGCAATCAGCCCCAGCATTTT
CASSPSGPASNQPQHF
>.|TRBJ2-5|TRBV20-1|once
TGCAGTCCGGCGCTGACTCAGCTGGATGAGATCCAAGAGACCCAGTACTTC
CSPALTQLDEIQETQYF
>.|TRBJ1-1|TRBV7-9|many
TGTGCCAGCAGCTTAGATCGGGGGCGAGGGCCTGAAGCTTTCTTT
CASSLDRGRGPEAFF
>.|TRBJ1-5|TRBV28|few
TGTGCCAGCACCCCGGCAGGGTTCCTCAGCAATCAGCCCCAGCATTTT
CASTPAGFLSNQPQHF
>.|TRBJ2-7|TRBV20-1|many
TGCAGTGCTTTGGGGGGCCACGAGCAGTACTTC
CSALGGHEQYF
>.|TRBJ2-7|TRBV10-2|many
TGCGCCAGCAGTGACCCGTTGACTGATTCCTACGAGCAGTACTTC
CASSDPLTDSYEQYF
>.|TRBJ1-2|TRBV5-1|many
TGCGCCAGCAGCTTGGTGCCAGGTGTGGAATATGGCTACACCTTC
CASSLVPGVEYGYTF
>TRBD1|TRBJ1-6|TRBV18|many
TGTGCCAGCTCACTTCGCGCAGGGGGATATAATTCACCCCTCCACTTT
CASSLRAGGYNSPLHF
>.|TRBJ2-7|TRBV29-1|few
TGCAGCAGCGTTGAAACTGCAGGGGTTCGCTCCTACGAGCAGTACTTC
CSSVETAGVRSYEQYF
>.|TRBJ1-5|TRBV19|many
TGTGCCAGTAGTATAACCCCCCGACTCCCAGATCAGCCCCAGCATTTT
CASSITPRLPDQPQHF
>.|TRBJ2-3|TRBV7-8|many
TGTGCCAGCAGCTTAGCGGGGGCAGGCACAGATACGCAGTATTTT
CASSLAGAGTDTQYF
>TRBD2|TRBJ2-2|TRBV11-2|many
TGTGCCAGCAGCCCAAGCGGGGGGGGGAACACCGGGGAGCTGTTTTTT
CASSPSGGGNTGELFF
>.|TRBJ2-1|TRBV20-1|.
TGCAGTGCTAGTCATGACCATGAGCAGGTCTTC
CSASHDHEQVF
>TRBD2|TRBJ2-1|TRBV29-1|many
TGCAGCGTTGCCGCACTAGCGGGAGAGGGTGAGCAGTTCTTC
CSVAALAGEGEQFF